This is a list of T cell receptor beta chains from one sample in a study of shared clonotypes between healthy human individuals. Measured with immunoSEQ multiplex PCR; TCRdb has only the in-frame clones, and not every one. The sample has approximately 1.5 million clones; roughly 98% are singletons. The sample taken for sequencing was naive CD4+ T cells sorted from blood. These receptor sequences come from a man aged 25 to 40 in good health. Each CDR3 is given with its conserved first and last residue. A D gene is named only where the DNA matches it firmly. Only some rows state a clone size, as once, few, many or a class for expanded clones.

cdr3_nt cdr3_aa v_call d_call clone_size j_call
TGTGCCAGCAGATTAATGCGGGGCACCGGGGAGCTGTTTTTT CASRLMRGTGELFF TRBV28 - - TRBJ2-2
TGTGCCAGCAGGCTCGACAGGGGGCGCGACACCGGGGAGCTGTTTTTT CASRLDRGRDTGELFF TRBV2 TRBD1 - TRBJ2-2
TGTGCCAGCAGTAGCACGGGACAGGGGGTCGGTCAGCCCCAGCATTTT CASSSTGQGVGQPQHF TRBV27 TRBD1 - TRBJ1-5
TGCAGTGGCCAATACGGTGAGACCCAGTACTTC CSGQYGETQYF TRBV20-1 - - TRBJ2-5
TGTGCCAGCTCACTATCATTGGGGAGTCAAGAGACCCAGTACTTC CASSLSLGSQETQYF TRBV18 - once TRBJ2-5
TGTGCCAGCAGCTTGGCCAGACTAGCGGGAGGTCTTGAGCAGTTCTTC CASSLARLAGGLEQFF TRBV5-8 TRBD2 - TRBJ2-1
TGCAGCGTGGTACAGCCGTTATCGGGCATAGCTTTCTTT CSVVQPLSGIAFF TRBV29-1 - - TRBJ1-1
TGTGCCAGTGACAATGGACAGGGGACCGATGGCTACACCTTC CASDNGQGTDGYTF TRBV28 TRBD1 - TRBJ1-2
TGTGCCAGCAGTTTCGGGTTAAACTATGGCTACACCTTC CASSFGLNYGYTF TRBV27 - - TRBJ1-2
TGTGCCAGCAGCCAAGCTCCAGGCTCTGGAAACACCATATATTTT CASSQAPGSGNTIYF TRBV14 - - TRBJ1-3
TGTGCCAGCAGCTTCCAGGCCGCAGATACGCAGTATTTT CASSFQAADTQYF TRBV7-9 - - TRBJ2-3
TGTGCCAGCAGCAGACTAGCGGGCACGAATGAGCAGTTCTTC CASSRLAGTNEQFF TRBV28 TRBD2 once TRBJ2-1
TGTGCCATCAGCGGTTCACGCGGAGAGAACACTGAAGCTTTCTTT CAISGSRGENTEAFF TRBV10-3 - - TRBJ1-1
TGTGCCAGCAGCTTACAGGGGGCGGGCACCGGGGAGCTGTTTTTT CASSLQGAGTGELFF TRBV6-1 TRBD1 - TRBJ2-2
TGTGCCAGCAGGCTAGGCAAGACGGACTACTTC CASRLGKTDYF TRBV6-1 - few TRBJ2-7
TGTGCCAGCAGCGTGGGACAATACGAGCAGTACTTC CASSVGQYEQYF TRBV7-9 - - TRBJ2-7
TGTGCCTGGAGTGTACGCCAGGGTCCTGGAAACACCATATATTTT CAWSVRQGPGNTIYF TRBV30 - - TRBJ1-3
TGTGCCAGCAGCACGGCGTCGGCCGGAGGAGCAACTAATGAAAAACTGTTTTTT CASSTASAGGATNEKLFF TRBV28 - - TRBJ1-4
TGTGCCACCAGCAGAGGTAAGGTTACTGAAGCTTTCTTT CATSRGKVTEAFF TRBV15 - once TRBJ1-1
TGCGCCAGCAGCTTGTCCCGGGACAGGGACGAGCAGTACTTC CASSLSRDRDEQYF TRBV5-1 TRBD1 - TRBJ2-7
TGCGCCAGCAGCCACCAACGGTTCCATGAGCAGTTCTTC CASSHQRFHEQFF TRBV4-3 - - TRBJ2-1
TGCAGCGTTGCCGGCCAGGGAAACACCGGGGAGCTGTTTTTT CSVAGQGNTGELFF TRBV29-1 - - TRBJ2-2
TGTGCCAGCAGCTTAGATTCGGGACTAGCGGGATTTGAGACCCAGTACTTC CASSLDSGLAGFETQYF TRBV11-2 TRBD2 - TRBJ2-5
TGTGCCAGTAGTATGGAGCAGGGGACATACAATGAGCAGTTCTTC CASSMEQGTYNEQFF TRBV19 - - TRBJ2-1
TGTGCCAGCAGCTTAACGACCACAGGGGTCCCAGATACGCAGTATTTT CASSLTTTGVPDTQYF TRBV7-3 TRBD1 - TRBJ2-3
TGTGCCATCAGCGAGAACTTTAGCGGTTACACCGGGGAGCTGTTTTTT CAISENFSGYTGELFF TRBV10-3 - - TRBJ2-2
TGTGCCAGCAGGCCACAGGGGCAAGAGACCCAGTACTTC CASRPQGQETQYF TRBV6-1 TRBD1 - TRBJ2-5
TGTGCTAGCAGCCCAGGGGGACTAGCGGGGTACAATGAGCAGTTCTTC CASSPGGLAGYNEQFF TRBV7-7 TRBD2 once TRBJ2-1
TGTGCCAGCAGTTTCTTTCCGGGAATCTCTGGAAACACCATATATTTT CASSFFPGISGNTIYF TRBV27 - - TRBJ1-3
TGCAGCTTCATCGGGTCAGGCGGGGGGCCCCAGTACTTC CSFIGSGGGPQYF TRBV29-1 TRBD2 - TRBJ2-5
TGTGCCAGCAGCGGGGACACTCGGAGCTTC CASSGDTRSF TRBV9 - - TRBJ1-2
TGTGCCAGCAGCGGGGGACAAGTTCACTACGAGCAGTACTTC CASSGGQVHYEQYF TRBV7-6 - - TRBJ2-7
TGTGCCAGCTCACCAGATTCCGGGGAGCTGTTTTTT CASSPDSGELFF TRBV18 - - TRBJ2-2
TGCGCCAGCAGTGAGACGCGGAGCACAGATACGCAGTATTTT CASSETRSTDTQYF TRBV10-1 - - TRBJ2-3
TGCGCCAGCTCAGGGTCCTCTGGAAACACCATATATTTT CASSGSSGNTIYF TRBV5-1 - - TRBJ1-3
TGTGCCAGTAGTATTAGACTAGCGGGATACAATGAGCAGTTCTTC CASSIRLAGYNEQFF TRBV19 TRBD2 - TRBJ2-1
TGCGCCAGCAGCCCAGCAGCCGAGGAAAAACTGTTTTTT CASSPAAEEKLFF TRBV4-1 - once TRBJ1-4
TGTGCCAGCAATTCAGGGCGCGCCACTGAAGCTTTCTTT CASNSGRATEAFF TRBV9 - - TRBJ1-1
TGTGCCAGTAGTATAACGGGCCCAGACACAGATACGCAGTATTTT CASSITGPDTDTQYF TRBV19 - once TRBJ2-3
TGTGCCAGACGCACTGAGTTGTCGGACGCCCCGGGGGGCTACGAGCAGTACTTC CARRTELSDAPGGYEQYF TRBV7-5 - - TRBJ2-7
TGCAGCGTTGAACGGGGACAGGGCTACGAGCAGTACTTC CSVERGQGYEQYF TRBV29-1 TRBD1 - TRBJ2-7
TGTGCCAGCAGTTCGGGGGGGTCATACCAAGAGACCCAGTACTTC CASSSGGSYQETQYF TRBV28 TRBD2 - TRBJ2-5
TGTGCCAGCTCACCGGTTGGGGGGGATTCCTCCTACGAGCAGTACTTC CASSPVGGDSSYEQYF TRBV18 TRBD2 - TRBJ2-7
TGTGCCAGCAGCTACCGGGACAGTAATGAAAAACTGTTTTTT CASSYRDSNEKLFF TRBV7-8 TRBD1 few TRBJ1-4
TGTGCCAGTAGGGGCCGGGGAAAAGAGACCCAGTACTTC CASRGRGKETQYF TRBV19 - - TRBJ2-5
TGTGCCAGCAGCGCAACTGGGACGGCTGATCAGCCCCAGCATTTT CASSATGTADQPQHF TRBV6-4 - - TRBJ1-5
TGTGCCAGCAGCTCTTACCGCAGCGGGACGCTAGCCAAAAACATTCAGTACTTC CASSSYRSGTLAKNIQYF TRBV5-4 TRBD2 - TRBJ2-4
TGTGCCAGCAGCTTGGCCTTCGGGAGGCGTACGCAGTATTTT CASSLAFGRRTQYF TRBV5-4 TRBD2 - TRBJ2-3
TGTGCCAGCAACCCGCGGACAGGAGCAGATACGCAGTATTTT CASNPRTGADTQYF TRBV5-4 TRBD1 once TRBJ2-3
TGTGCCAGCAGCCACGAACAGGGTTTATCCTACGAGCAGTACTTC CASSHEQGLSYEQYF TRBV11-2 - once TRBJ2-7
TGTGCCAGCAGCTTGGTTCGGGGGGCTAGCACTGAAGCTTTCTTT CASSLVRGASTEAFF TRBV5-4 - - TRBJ1-1
TGTGCCAGCAGCGCCCCGGGGACTGGGGCCAACGTCCTGACTTTC CASSAPGTGANVLTF TRBV9 - - TRBJ2-6
TGCAGCGTCAACCTGGCCGACCTACGTCAGTATTTT CSVNLADLRQYF TRBV29-1 - - TRBJ2-3
TGTGCCAGCAGCCTAAGCGGGAGCACAGATACGCAGTATTTT CASSLSGSTDTQYF TRBV7-2 - - TRBJ2-3
TGCGCCAGCAGCTTTGGGACTAGCGGGAGCACAGATACGCAGTATTTT CASSFGTSGSTDTQYF TRBV5-1 TRBD2 - TRBJ2-3
TGCGCCAGCAGCTTGGGTGCTCTCGCGTTCCCCTCCTACAATGAGCAGTTCTTC CASSLGALAFPSYNEQFF TRBV5-1 - - TRBJ2-1
TGTGCCAGCAGCCCCCGAGCGGAACACTACGAGCAGTACTTC CASSPRAEHYEQYF TRBV9 - - TRBJ2-7